This TCR beta chain was captured by sequencing in a study of cytomegalovirus exposure and HLA in healthy donors (TCRdb year 2017). Concerning the study at large: According to an earlier analysis of 587 of the donors, about 179 million T cells yielded some 120 million unique TCR beta sequences and about 300 Gb of sequence data. Around 320 gigabases of sequencing data and 70 million to 85 million unique TCR sequences were included in an early release covering roughly 600 HLA-typed donors. Among the roughly 370 genotyped donors, roughly 80% belonged to the genetic ancestry cluster associated with self-reported Caucasian donors. The study aimed to test whether signatures of past pathogen exposure could be identified by cataloging public T cell receptors. The study profiled the T cell repertoires of under 700 subjects by immunosequencing and related them to cytomegalovirus serostatus. In addition to the first cohort of 650 to 800 subjects, a separate validation cohort of approximately 130 different subjects was used. To predict cytomegalovirus infection status, the study combined high-throughput TCR immunosequencing, statistical association of individual TCRs with disease status, and machine learning. In a later analysis, previously published TCR beta repertoires from 500 to 750 donors were re-analyzed and high-resolution HLA genotyping was added so that TCR occurrence patterns could be studied. Rather than using new phenotypic data, the later analysis identified candidate immune exposures from TCR beta sequences and from how often those sequences occurred across donors. An earlier analysis of around 640 of the donors used high-throughput TCR beta sequencing to judge whether each TCR beta V gene segment behaved as functional or pseudogenic. Donor age, sex, ethnicity and CMV serostatus were compiled together with the repertoire data. A later genetic analysis used genome-wide SNP genotypes for about three fifths of the 666 donors, treating that subset as a discovery cohort. All discovery cohort repertoires had been generated using a single sequencing platform. HLA typing included class I and class II loci at four-digit resolution. Typing coverage differed by locus: A, B, C, DRB1 and DQB1 were typed in roughly 620-630 donors, DQA1 in about 550, DPA1 in some 570, and DPB1 in 450 to 480. Because of strong linkage in the cohort, 5 or 6 DR-DQ haplotypes were treated as single units for association and clustering. Across approximately 420 genotyped donors of the cohort, an average of roughly 200,000 unique TCR beta nucleotide sequences per donor were sequenced, and 15% to 20% of those sequences were non-productive.

The method behind the library was the immunoSEQ multiplex PCR assay. For the multiplex PCR, a mixture combining 60 forward primers for TCR Vbeta segments and 13 reverse primers for TCR Jbeta segments was used. Amplification of the CDR3 region of rearranged TCR beta genes was performed with a multiplex PCR assay on genomic DNA. Amplified TCR beta libraries were sequenced as 87-base-pair reads on the Illumina HiSeq System. In the original analysis: Across the 670 or so repertoires, a later analysis counted approximately 83 million unique TCR beta chains, approximately 12 million of which were shared by at least two donors. A nearest-neighbor algorithm error-corrected the raw reads and collapsed the reads into unique sequences, merging closely related sequences to remove PCR and sequencing errors. To assign V, D and J gene segments, CDR3 sequences were aligned to IMGT reference sequences. For a sequence to be retained, at least a six-nucleotide match to both a V gene segment and a J gene segment was required. Rearrangements were called productive when the CDR3 lacked stop codons and stayed in frame with V and J; all others were non-productive. CDR3 was defined according to IMGT convention as the region running from the second conserved V-encoded cysteine to the conserved J-encoded phenylalanine. The earlier analysis of about 590 of the donors excluded sequences that lacked an unambiguous match to a single V gene segment. In an earlier analysis of a few hundred of the donors, V segments were called functional above 56.7% productive rearrangements and were called segregating when the between-donor standard deviation exceeded 5%. A statistical classification framework was developed to diagnose cytomegalovirus status using the catalog of TCR beta chain sequences. V and J gene assignment, in a later analysis, came from comparing TCR nucleotide sequences with IMGT/GENE-DB human TR gene sequences. The TCRdist pipeline was used in a later analysis to assign CDR3 sequences and most-parsimonious VDJ recombination scenarios. A later analysis defined each TCR beta chain by its CDR3 amino acid sequence plus V-gene family, and excluded reads lacking a unique V-gene family. A later analysis removed over 500 highly shared, low-generation-probability nucleotide sequences to deal with suspected cross-contamination and a sequencing artifact. In a later analysis, a clonal expansion index for each public chain was calculated from normalized within-repertoire ranks of inferred template counts. Generation probabilities in a later analysis came from a VDJ recombination model fitted to out-of-frame rearrangements, and those results were checked against IGoR. In a later analysis, hypergeometric tests were used to score TCR-TCR, TCR-HLA and TCR-CMV co-occurrence, with a repertoire-size bias correction applied to TCR pairs. In a later analysis, false discovery rates were estimated by permuting HLA or CMV assignments 20 times. In a later analysis, co-occurring TCRs were grouped using DBSCAN, with TCRdist sequence similarity added in when clustering inside HLA-allele-positive subsets. For co-occurrence clustering, repertoires with fewer than 30,000 or more than 120,000 public chains were excluded, along with 5 or 6 repertoires with anomalous nucleotide sharing. TCRdb stores this immuneACCESS table with in-frame sequences only. Part of the clones is absent; in the studies checked, under half of the shortfall reflects unresolved V genes, and no reason is known for the rest. V and J calls and clone size are as listed in that table; D and trimming were resolved from the DNA. The sample data list about 82,000 clones, and 60% to 85% of these were observed just once. Around 6% of the sample is taken by the ten largest.

Study-level results and caveats: When HLA alleles, especially DR and DQ, strongly co-occurred, TCR associations were difficult to assign to individual alleles. Immune exposure information for the cohort was limited to CMV serostatus. The authors suggested that the approach could potentially be extended to other disease states and immunological phenotypes. The cohort was sequenced for TCR beta chains only, and without alpha or paired-chain data the features that could be detected were limited. The 87-base-pair reads could not distinguish some IMGT-functional V segments, including TRBV6-2 and TRBV6-3, so those segments were excluded. Specific HLA alleles were associated with 16,951 TCR beta sequences at a false discovery rate of 0.05 in a later analysis. A few of the identified cytomegalovirus-associated TCR beta chains were confirmed in vitro to be specific for cytomegalovirus antigens. While some public TCRs were present in many individuals, most TCR sequences turned up only very rarely across donors. HLA typing was unavailable for some donors at each locus, so association tests used only the typed subset. In a later analysis, HLA-associated TCR beta chains were found to be more clonally expanded and to have lower generation probabilities than equally common non-associated chains. Correlated functional status among segregating V segments might reflect linkage disequilibrium, but an unknown experimental factor could not be ruled out. The classifier was reported to diagnose cytomegalovirus status with high specificity and sensitivity in both the original cohort and the validation cohort. The study gave a list of some 150 TCR beta chains associated with cytomegalovirus. According to a later analysis, parvovirus B19, influenza, CMV and Epstein-Barr virus appeared linked to several top co-occurrence clusters. A cluster of highly shared sequence variants was judged likely to be a technical artifact of the sequencing pipeline. In a later analysis, most CMV-associated TCR beta chains were found to appear HLA-restricted, with HLA associations seemingly driven largely by CMV exposure. An earlier analysis of 587 of the donors showed that most TCR beta V segments appeared in productive rearrangements either about 87% or about 30% of the time, which broadly matched IMGT annotations. Because counts were too low, around 17 rarely observed V segments, including chromosome 9 orphons, were left out of the earlier analysis of several hundred of the donors. A further reported finding was that TCR beta sequences accurately predicted the HLA-A and HLA-B alleles for most subjects in the first cohort. An association between a missense DCLRE1C variant and V-gene and J-gene trimming of TCR beta chains was found in a later genetic analysis and replicated in an independent cohort. In a later analysis, the rate of TCR association differed among HLA loci, with DRB1 alleles having the most associated TCRs and HLA-C alleles having the fewest. The presence/absence analyses assumed that sequencing depth was roughly uniform across donors, and that assumption may not be true. According to a later genetic analysis, donors in an Asian-associated ancestry cluster had fewer N-insertions in productive TCRs than the approximately 710-donor mean.

This clone appeared a single time. Its antigen is still unknown. Base qualities are not provided; no much larger clone lies one nucleotide away. The germline V gene sets CDR1 to SGHAT and CDR2 to FQNNGV. CDR3 length: 14 amino acids, cysteine to phenylalanine. The kept DNA is CDR3 alone, 42 bases in frame from the first base. Relative to germline, V is 2 bases shorter and J is 0 bases shorter, with 8 bases between their ends. The cohort consisted of more than 650 healthy bone marrow donors. All cohort members were sampled while nominally healthy, although unrecorded immune exposures were likely present. The donor tested CMV seropositive and was one of the 289 seropositive cohort members. Each donor provided a peripheral blood sample, and peripheral blood mononuclear cells were used for TCR beta sequencing. Genomic DNA extraction from the blood cell samples was performed with the Qiagen DNeasy Blood Extraction Kit.

The source material was PBMCs. This TCR was recovered from a male donor in good health and CMV-seropositive. The chain is made from TRBV11-2 and TRBJ2-7; too little of a D gene remains to name it. The DNA sequence reads TGTGCCAGCAGCTTATACGGTAGCTCCTACGAGCAGTACTTC. This gives the protein CASSLYGSSYEQYF.